Below, one TCR beta chain is given with its context. There are many counts of this clonotype. Its antigen is still unknown. One base away there is no much larger clone; base qualities are not given. Libraries from unsorted PBMCs were made from 2 million PBMCs kept in RNAlater at -80 degrees C until RNA extraction. The multiple sclerosis patients were enrolled in a US clinical protocol that evaluated disease progression with magnetic resonance imaging. Peripheral blood was subjected to Ficoll-Hypaque density gradient centrifugation to isolate PBMCs, which were then cryopreserved in liquid nitrogen. The CDR3 spans 14 residues, from the cysteine through the phenylalanine. Only CDR3 DNA is held: 42 bases, read in frame from base 1. Looking up the germline V gene yields CDR1 MRHNA and CDR2 SNTAGT. The V end gives up 4 bases and the J end 7 bases, leaving 7 bases in the junction not matched to a gene. To synthesize cDNA, template-switch 5'RACE was performed with a primer carrying a 10-nucleotide random unique molecular identifier so that each TCR transcript was tagged. Every sequencing run covered 15-18 subjects and yielded more than 200 million TCR-beta sequences. The RNeasy kit was used for extraction of total RNA. The KAPA Real-time Library Amplification kit was used to amplify TCR-beta VDJ regions with primers for the TCR constant region and the 5'RACE anchor. Sample indexes and Illumina adaptors were added in a first PCR, after which library yield was increased in a second PCR. After Ampure bead purification, the TCR product of roughly 650 bp was size-selected on a 2% E-gel SizeSelection system. Before pooling, libraries had their quality checked on a Bioanalyzer, their concentration measured with Qubit, and their quantity determined with the Kapa Library Quantification kit. Paired-end 2 x 150 bp sequencing of the libraries was performed on an Illumina HiSeq 2500. To increase sequence diversity, roughly 24-30% phiX was spiked into each library pool. The original pipeline was this. Quality-filtered reads were processed with the UMI-based MiGEC pipeline, which removed over 75% of raw TCR sequences during error correction. IMGT germline references were used for alignment of VDJ genes, and clonotypes were defined by a unique CDR3 amino acid sequence together with V-J genes. Clonal expansion, Shannon diversity, and CDR3 relatedness (CalcPairwiseDistances, ClusterSamples) were evaluated with VDJtools, and phylogenetic trees were built with CLCbio workbench. Using coefficient-of-variation modelling across technical triplicates, the study counted a clone as expanded if it had at least 8 unique UMIs. TCRdb reanalyzed the raw reads on its own, using fastp at Q25 for trimming and MiXCR for clone calling, and kept in-frame beta chains. Records with the same CDR3 protein are collapsed into one entry carrying the most frequent genes and DNA. The V and J calls and clone size come from TCRdb's table, not from the authors' own analysis. This sample is represented by some 41,000 distinct CDR3 sequences; roughly 2.5% of them were singletons. The top ten constitute 10% to 15% of the sample.

The entry originates in a study of neurological immune-mediated disorders (dated by TCRdb to between 2017 and 2020). In terms of the full investigation: Among the 35 or so multiple sclerosis patients, approximately 30 had relapsing-remitting MS and 3 had secondary progressive MS. Using UMI-based sequencing, the study compared peripheral blood TCR-beta repertoires from patients with HTLV-I-associated myelopathy (HAM/TSP), patients with multiple sclerosis, and healthy controls. Alongside PBMC samples, the set of around 99 TCR-beta libraries contained longitudinal samples, technical triplicates, and paired CD4+ and CD8+ T-cell subsets that had been sorted. The cohort comprised about 68 subjects: 15 or so HAM/TSP patients, some 34 multiple sclerosis patients and some 20 healthy controls.

Study-wide findings and limitations: No identical CDR3 amino acid sequences were shared among expanded clones across subjects, suggesting private TCR-beta repertoires in all groups. The MS cluster was not associated with any clinical or MRI features, and the authors stated that larger cohorts are needed. The highest TCR clonal expansion was observed in HAM/TSP patients, whereas the lowest was observed in MS patients, even when compared with healthy controls. In a phylogenetic analysis, the repertoires of 18 out of 34 MS patients fell into a single cluster of related CDR3 sequences, pointing to a possible signature at the repertoire level.

The source is a man aged 30-40 years with multiple sclerosis. The rearranged segments are TRBV6-4 and TRBJ2-1; 7 of the junction bases match TRBD1. Sequencing was done on a sample of PBMCs. The nucleotide sequence reads TGTGCCAGCAGTGGGGAAGGGACAGCGAATGAGCAGTTCTTC. Its protein product is CASSGEGTANEQFF.